A selection of T cell receptor beta chains follows, all from one sample in a study of blood T cells in healthy people across ages. MiXCR was run by TCRdb on the 5' RACE reads, yielding one entry per CDR3 protein. The table lists about 1.4 million distinct CDR3 sequences, around 59% of them singletons. Sequences were obtained from blood. These receptors all come from a man between 18 and 29 years old in good health. Both conserved end residues are part of each CDR3. The order of the fields is CDR3 protein, V gene.

CDR3 protein: CATSDPGTDEAQYF; V gene: TRBV24-1
CDR3 protein: CSARVGTRGNNEQFF; V gene: TRBV20-1
CDR3 protein: CASSTDRQGDGYTF; V gene: TRBV9
CDR3 protein: CASSQERGAGYEQYF; V gene: TRBV4-3
CDR3 protein: CASSFGSDRGTYEQYF; V gene: TRBV7-8
CDR3 protein: CASSYRDGGHEQFF; V gene: TRBV6-5
CDR3 protein: CASRQTGGSDYGYTF; V gene: TRBV27
CDR3 protein: CSARERGGYNEQFF; V gene: TRBV20-1
CDR3 protein: CATSREIGSLADTQYF; V gene: TRBV15
CDR3 protein: CASSQSLAEWPQHF; V gene: TRBV4-3
CDR3 protein: CASSLPLAGVSDTQYF; V gene: TRBV5-1
CDR3 protein: CASKTTGANEKLFF; V gene: TRBV5-6
CDR3 protein: CASSYSGVNRDGEQFF; V gene: TRBV6-6
CDR3 protein: CSVESLVVEQFF; V gene: TRBV29-1
CDR3 protein: CASSPRGVAGGKLGETQYF; V gene: TRBV7-2
CDR3 protein: CASSPGTSGASSYEQYF; V gene: TRBV12-3/TRBV12-4
CDR3 protein: CSARTRGLGETQYF; V gene: TRBV20-1
CDR3 protein: CASSEPTVIGSYNEQFF; V gene: TRBV25-1
CDR3 protein: CASKVKGAQQPQHF; V gene: TRBV12-3/TRBV12-4
CDR3 protein: CSAVALPGPEAGELFF; V gene: TRBV20-1
CDR3 protein: CATSDPLIGANVLTF; V gene: TRBV24-1
CDR3 protein: CASSYSTGPVDTQYF; V gene: TRBV6-2/TRBV6-3
CDR3 protein: CASSQRQGTPSEQYF; V gene: TRBV4-1